The source of this TCR beta chain is a study of control samples from healthy donors and cancer patients. Germline CDR1 MRHNA, CDR2 SNTAGT. Trimming at V came to 5 bases and at J to 5 bases, leaving 6 bases not matched to a gene. The CDR3 is 15 residues long. Repertoires were generated with immunoSEQ multiplex PCR, while TCRdb's copy carries only in-frame clones and drops some. This table holds 150,000 to 200,000 clones, over 85% found once. Sequencing was carried out using blood. The TCR sequence derives from a man aged 25-45 years in good health. V usage is TRBV6-4 and J usage is TRBJ2-2; 9 nucleotides agree with TRBD1. This CDR3 is CASSTGQGLTGELFF. CDR3 sequence (DNA): TGTGCCAGCAGTACGGGACAGGGTTTAACCGGGGAGCTGTTTTTT.